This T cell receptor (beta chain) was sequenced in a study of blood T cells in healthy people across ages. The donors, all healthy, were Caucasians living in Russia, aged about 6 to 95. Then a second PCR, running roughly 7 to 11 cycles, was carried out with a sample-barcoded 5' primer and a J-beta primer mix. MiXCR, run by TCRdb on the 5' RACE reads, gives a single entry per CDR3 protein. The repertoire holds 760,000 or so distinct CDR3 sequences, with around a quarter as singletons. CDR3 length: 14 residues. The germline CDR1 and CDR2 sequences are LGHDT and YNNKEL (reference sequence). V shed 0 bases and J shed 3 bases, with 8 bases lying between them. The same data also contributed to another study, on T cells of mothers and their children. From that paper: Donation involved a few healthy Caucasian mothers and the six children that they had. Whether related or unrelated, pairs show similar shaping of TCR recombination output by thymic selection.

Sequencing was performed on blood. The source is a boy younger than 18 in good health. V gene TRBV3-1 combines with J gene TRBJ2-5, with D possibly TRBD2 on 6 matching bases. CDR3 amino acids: CASSQEGLKETQYF. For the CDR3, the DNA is TGTGCCAGCAGCCAAGAGGGACTGAAAGAGACCCAGTACTTC.